This T cell receptor beta chain was obtained from a study of shared clonotypes between healthy human individuals. Study observations and caveats: Naive CD4 clonotype sharing across several donors was around 5%. An expected dependence of interdonor clonotype sharing on sequencing depth was noted. Non-shared clonotypes displayed generation probabilities falling below those of clonotypes present in all four donors.

Concerning this clone itself: The antigen remains unidentified.

As defined, naive CD8 cells were CD45RO-negative and positively selected for CCR7, with terminally differentiated effector memory CD45RA+ cells excluded. Each of the donors was a healthy adult who was HIV-negative and had not had a recent acute infection or vaccination. The V gene end was trimmed by 2 bases and the J gene end by 7 bases; junction bases not matched to a gene: 4. Looked up from germline, CDR1 is KGHSH and CDR2 is LQKENI. This CDR3 comprises 15 residues. Data came from immunoSEQ multiplex PCR; TCRdb stores just in-frame clones and leaves some out. The sample shows hundreds of thousands of clones, approximately 96% of them seen only once.

J is TRBJ2-1 and V is TRBV18; TRBD1 matches at 11 bases. Sequenced material: naive CD8+ T cells sorted from blood. The TCR was taken from a man aged 25-40 years in good health. The CDR3 region is CASSPRTGGRNEQFF. For the CDR3, the DNA is TGTGCCAGCTCACCAAGGACAGGGGGCCGTAATGAGCAGTTCTTC.